This T cell receptor beta chain was retrieved from a study of shared clonotypes between healthy human individuals (dated by TCRdb to 2020 to 2021). Study-wide context: Three men and two women, aged 18 to 49 years, made up the cohort. To estimate repertoire size and how much clonotypes are shared between individuals, the study performed deep sequencing of blood TCR repertoires from roughly five healthy adults. Different laboratories and diverse techniques were used to prepare libraries and sequence TCR repertoires, to increase sequencing depth and limit assay-specific biases. For each donor, three plates each were used for CD4 naive and CD4 memory, two plates were used for CD8 naive, and one plate was used for CD8 memory. Each donor's leukapheresis produced roughly between roughly 0.9 and 9 billion PBMCs.

About this clone: The antigen this receptor binds is unknown. Per-base qualities were not stored, and no clone one base away is much larger.

Using the deep immunoSEQ assay, TCR CDR3 regions were amplified from genomic DNA by multiplex PCR. Extracted genomic DNA from each cell subset was spread evenly across all wells of several immunoSEQ 96-well plates, with each plate serving as a replicate. For sorted subsets, each replicate PCR was loaded with 200 ng genomic DNA, equivalent to 30,000 or so T cell genomes. Purified libraries were measured with a Qubit 3.0 fluorometer, size-checked on a Bioanalyzer 2100, and measured again with the KAPA Library Quantification kit. Every immunoSEQ 96-well plate was sequenced on a dedicated single-read 150-cycle Illumina NextSeq 550 flow cell. In the paper's pipeline: Because only junctional sequences without quality scores were contained in the immunoSEQ output, filtering matching that applied to full-length reads could not be performed. To assign V/J genes and CDR3, sequences were annotated against IMGT germline references using PyIR, a Python wrapper for IgBLAST v1.9. Reads were removed for weak V/J assignments (E-value above 1e-6), missing CDR3, stop codons, out-of-frame junctions, or ambiguous translated residues. V3J clonotypes were defined as sequences sharing the same inferred V gene, J gene, and CDR3 amino acid sequence. Percentage overlap between repertoires was computed as shared unique clonotypes divided by the size of the smaller repertoire. Richness of each repertoire was evaluated using RTK rarefaction, the Chao1 estimator, and Recon v2.1 estimates of unobserved clonotypes. Generation probabilities were computed with OLGA for all TCRbeta clonotypes obtained by the gDNA method from a few donors. As stored in TCRdb, this immuneACCESS dataset retains in-frame rearrangements with V and J assigned. A fraction of the clones does not appear; measured against another copy, unresolved V genes explain less than half of the discrepancy, and the remainder lacks a known reason. V, J and clone size are those of that table, while D and trimming were read from the DNA. The sample records over 2 million clones, about 95% of which are singletons. Together, the top ten hold 1% to 1.3% of the sample.

CDR1 and CDR2 (SGHVS, FNYEAQ) derive from the germline V gene. Here V drops 1 base and J drops 6 bases, and the junction holds 9 bases not matched to any gene. The CDR3 starts with the cysteine, ends with the phenylalanine, and has 16 residues. Only the CDR3 DNA stays, 48 bases, in frame from base 1. What the study reported, not specific to this receptor: Based on pairwise subsampling, the degree of clonotype sharing among donors was expected to be affected by sequencing depth. Naive subsets generally had larger estimated clonotype richness than memory subsets. Sharing across several donors was observed for about 5% of naive CD4, over 3% of naive CD8, about 2.3% of memory CD4, and around 0.4% of memory CD8 clonotypes. Even with the large sequencing depth, rarefaction of the sorted-subset datasets indicated that sequencing was incomplete. Only blood was sampled, and tissue TCR repertoires likely differ from those in blood. The small number of donors limited the genetic and exposure-history diversity represented. Higher generation probabilities were observed for clonotypes shared by all four sorted-subset donors than for non-shared clonotypes.

CD8 naive samples were CD45RO-negative cells positively selected for CCR7, giving a CD45RA+CCR7+ population that excluded TemRA cells. Donors were healthy HIV-negative adults with no recently reported acute infections or vaccinations. Every donor was a Caucasian adult residing in Nashville, Tennessee, USA. Blood was collected by leukapheresis, and PBMCs were isolated by Ficoll-Histopaque density gradient centrifugation and then cryopreserved in liquid nitrogen vapor phase. Analytical flow cytometry was used to check the purity and quantity of each magnetically sorted T cell population. Each sorted fraction had its genomic DNA isolated and then quantified by UV absorbance on a Nanodrop 2000c.

Sequenced input: naive CD8+ T cells sorted from blood. The sample's cell subset or site label is to be understood as: CD45RA+CCR7+. The TCR originated in a man between 18 and 29 years old in good health. The sequence joins TRBV7-6 to TRBJ2-7, and TRBD1 aligns with 10 junction nucleotides. The bases are TGTGCCAGCAGCTTAGATTCCGGGACAGGGGCTTTCGAGCAGTACTTC. This translates into CASSLDSGTGAFEQYF.